This T cell receptor (beta chain) was sequenced during a study of blood T cell repertoires in COVID-19. Overall study: The origin of the acute and convalescent COVID-19 samples was the United States, Italy and Spain. PBMCs, B-cell-depleted T cells, or T cells provided the cDNA or gDNA that made up the material.

Authors' analysis steps: Amplification of reference gene primers was used by the study to estimate nucleated cell counts. Some clones are missing from TCRdb's copy, which holds only in-frame ones; the method was immunoSEQ multiplex PCR. V and J calls and clone size are copied from that table; D and trimming were computed from the DNA. In the table there are about 100,000 clones, about 80% of which are singletons. Losses at the gene ends were 3 bases for V and 4 bases for J; bases not matched to a gene: 11. The CDR3 sequence is 17 residues long. The germline V gene encodes CDR1 SGHRS and CDR2 YFSETQ. Sequenced input: peripheral blood. The origin of this receptor is a man between 65 and 80 years old with active or convalescent COVID-19. The V call is TRBV5-1, the J call TRBJ2-1; 9 bases fit TRBD2. The CDR3 region is CASSSGDLAGYYNEQFF. The CDR3 nucleotides read TGCGCCAGCAGCTCTGGCGATCTAGCGGGGTATTACAATGAGCAGTTCTTC.